This T cell receptor beta chain was observed in a study of blood T cell repertoires in COVID-19. Study context: PBMCs, B-cell-depleted T cells, or T cells were the source of the cDNA or gDNA that made up the material.

This CDR3 spans 19 amino acids. Losses at the gene ends were 6 bases for V and 4 bases for J; bases not matched to a gene: 17. CDR1 MNHEY and CDR2 SMNVEV come from the germline V gene (reference sequence). Using immunoSEQ multiplex PCR, the repertoire was profiled, and TCRdb retains in-frame clones only, with some absent. Of around 130,000 clones listed, about 84% are singletons. The source material was peripheral blood. The clonotype comes from a man aged 55 to 70 with acute or convalescent COVID-19. This chain uses TRBV27 with TRBJ2-2; 10 bases align to TRBD1. The CDR3 here is CASSPPLGLTGGVTGELFF. The CDR3 DNA reads as TGTGCCAGCAGCCCTCCTTTAGGCCTGACAGGGGGCGTCACCGGGGAGCTGTTTTTT.